A selection of T cell receptor beta chains follows, all from one sample in a study of shared T cell receptors in the human thymus. The data were produced by immunoSEQ multiplex PCR, yet TCRdb's version contains in-frame clones alone and is incomplete. The sample lists hundreds of thousands of clones; 80% to 90% were seen once. The same sample was also studied in work on human thymus T cells.

The sequenced sample was thymocytes. The receptors were gathered from a girl in the first two years of life with a congenital heart defect. Both conserved end residues are part of each CDR3. Fields, in order: clone size, CDR3 length, V gene, D gene, J gene, CDR3 protein, CDR3 DNA. D genes are given only for firm matches. Clone sizes are given selectively: once, few, many, or a class where the clone is expanded.

>.|11|TRBV14|.|TRBJ1-2
CASSDSDGYTF
TGTGCCAGCAGCGACTCGGATGGCTACACCTTC
>.|20|TRBV15|TRBD1|TRBJ2-2
CATSRDQRDRGPCLPGELFF
TGTGCCACCAGCAGAGATCAAAGGGACAGGGGGCCGTGTTTGCCCGGGGAGCTGTTTTTT
>once|12|TRBV5-1|.|TRBJ2-3
CASSIGTDTQYF
TGCGCCAGCAGCATAGGCACAGATACGCAGTATTTT
>.|12|TRBV18|.|TRBJ2-7
CASSPRPYEQYF
TGTGCCAGCTCGCCTCGCCCCTACGAGCAGTACTTC
>.|17|TRBV18|TRBD1|TRBJ1-4
CASSPTRQGALSEKLFF
TGTGCCAGCTCACCGACCCGACAGGGGGCGCTCAGTGAAAAACTGTTTTTT
>once|12|TRBV6-5|TRBD2|TRBJ2-3
CATSGGEDTQYF
TGTGCCACCAGCGGGGGGGAAGATACGCAGTATTTT
>.|16|TRBV10-2|.|TRBJ1-1
CASNDPRRDGSTEAFF
TGCGCCAGCAATGACCCACGACGGGATGGGAGCACTGAAGCTTTCTTT
>.|13|TRBV2|.|TRBJ2-5
CASSDGRGETQYF
TGTGCCAGCAGTGACGGACGGGGGGAGACCCAGTACTTC
>.|18|TRBV4-3|.|TRBJ2-7
CASSQDSPGGNCGYEQYF
TGCGCCAGCAGCCAAGATTCGCCAGGAGGCAACTGCGGCTACGAGCAGTACTTC
>.|15|TRBV2|TRBD1|TRBJ1-5
CASSRQGTSNQPQHF
TGTGCCAGCAGTAGACAGGGGACTAGCAATCAGCCCCAGCATTTT
>.|14|TRBV6-5|.|TRBJ1-1
CASSYPQGDTEAFF
TGTGCCAGCAGTTACCCCCAAGGGGACACTGAAGCTTTCTTT
>.|18|TRBV28|TRBD1|TRBJ1-5
CASSFEGQAPHSNQPQHF
TGTGCCAGCAGTTTTGAGGGACAGGCGCCACATAGCAATCAGCCCCAGCATTTT
>.|15|TRBV15|.|TRBJ1-2
CATSRALGAPGGYTF
TGTGCCACCAGCAGAGCCCTGGGGGCGCCGGGTGGCTACACCTTC
>once|15|TRBV4-1|TRBD1|TRBJ2-7
CASSHDRAGTLEQYF
TGCGCCAGCAGCCATGACAGGGCCGGAACCCTCGAGCAGTACTTC
>.|14|TRBV10-1|.|TRBJ1-1
CASSENRSGQLAFF
TGCGCCAGCAGTGAGAACAGGTCCGGCCAGCTAGCTTTCTTT
>.|13|TRBV9|.|TRBJ2-5
CASSVVSGETQYF
TGTGCCAGCAGCGTAGTGAGCGGGGAGACCCAGTACTTC
>.|13|TRBV11-2|.|TRBJ2-5
CASSFEPQETQYF
TGTGCCAGCAGCTTCGAGCCACAAGAGACCCAGTACTTC
>.|14|TRBV5-4|TRBD2|TRBJ2-7
CASSLGRGRIEQYF
TGTGCCAGCAGCCTGGGGAGGGGTCGGATCGAGCAGTACTTC
>.|16|TRBV9|.|TRBJ1-3
CASSSTGTPSGNTIYF
TGTGCCAGCAGCTCCACCGGGACACCTTCGGGAAACACCATATATTTT
>.|17|TRBV4-3|.|TRBJ2-7
CASSQARRDSRSYEQYF
TGCGCCAGCAGCCAGGCCCGCCGGGACTCACGCTCCTACGAGCAGTACTTC
>.|13|TRBV5-1|.|TRBJ2-1
CASTPGDFNEQFF
TGCGCCAGCACCCCCGGGGATTTTAATGAGCAGTTCTTC
>.|18|TRBV4-3|.|TRBJ2-1
CASSQVWISASSYNEQFF
TGCGCCAGCAGCCAAGTTTGGATTAGCGCCAGCTCCTACAATGAGCAGTTCTTC
>.|14|TRBV15|TRBD2|TRBJ2-7
CATSVGRGGYEQYF
TGTGCCACCAGCGTGGGGAGGGGAGGATACGAGCAGTACTTC
>.|12|TRBV29-1|.|TRBJ2-1
CSVRRGANEQFF
TGCAGCGTACGACGGGGGGCAAATGAGCAGTTCTTC
>.|16|TRBV7-2|.|TRBJ2-3
CASSGRAGVATDTQYF
TGTGCCAGCAGCGGCCGGGCAGGGGTTGCCACAGATACGCAGTATTTT
>once|14|TRBV5-6|.|TRBJ1-1
CASSYLTPNTEAFF
TGTGCCAGCAGCTACCTAACTCCGAACACTGAAGCTTTCTTT
>.|20|TRBV7-6|TRBD2|TRBJ2-3
CASSLETPGLAGGYTDTQYF
TGTGCCAGCAGCTTAGAAACACCGGGACTAGCGGGGGGATACACAGATACGCAGTATTTT
>.|15|TRBV15|.|TRBJ1-3
CATSRDPPGGNTIYF
TGTGCCACCAGCAGAGATCCTCCGGGGGGAAACACCATATATTTT
>few|15|TRBV5-6|.|TRBJ1-6
CASSTGGGGDSPLHF
TGTGCCAGCAGTACCGGAGGGGGGGGCGATTCACCCCTCCACTTT
>.|17|TRBV30|TRBD1|TRBJ2-1
CAWSLWDRDRGTNEQFF
TGTGCCTGGAGCCTTTGGGACCGGGACAGGGGGACCAATGAGCAGTTCTTC
>.|15|TRBV5-1|.|TRBJ1-2
CASSLARTASLGYTF
TGCGCCAGCAGCTTGGCCCGGACAGCGTCTTTGGGCTACACCTTC
>.|17|TRBV9|.|TRBJ1-6
CASREGTGPFGYSPLHF
TGTGCCAGCAGAGAGGGTACAGGGCCCTTTGGTTATTCACCCCTCCACTTT
>.|15|TRBV28|TRBD1|TRBJ1-3
CASSPPGQSGNTIYF
TGTGCCAGCAGTCCTCCGGGACAGAGTGGAAACACCATATATTTT
>.|14|TRBV5-6|TRBD2|TRBJ2-3
CASRTSGSTDTQYF
TGTGCCAGCAGGACTAGCGGTTCCACAGATACGCAGTATTTT
>.|12|TRBV4-1|.|TRBJ1-1
CASGNTNTEAFF
TGCGCCAGCGGCAATACGAACACTGAAGCTTTCTTT
>.|13|TRBV6-5|.|TRBJ1-1
CASRPRRGASGFF
TGTGCCAGCAGACCAAGGCGGGGGGCTTCGGGTTTCTTT
>.|16|TRBV5-1|TRBD2|TRBJ2-3
CASSLVMRGGRATQYF
TGCGCCAGCAGCTTGGTAATGCGGGGGGGGCGGGCTACGCAGTATTTT
>.|15|TRBV10-3|TRBD2|TRBJ2-1
CAISRASGGRTFQFF
TGTGCCATCAGCCGAGCTAGCGGGGGCCGGACCTTTCAGTTCTTC
>once|10|TRBV13|.|TRBJ1-2
CASTHSCYTF
TGTGCCAGCACCCACTCCTGCTACACCTTC
>.|16|TRBV4-1|.|TRBJ2-7
CASSQGTYREPYEQYF
TGCGCCAGCAGCCAAGGAACATACCGGGAGCCCTACGAGCAGTACTTC